Listed below are T cell receptor beta chains from one sample, sequenced in a study of T-cell memory formation after mild COVID-19. TCRdb called the 5' RACE reads again in MiXCR, with one record for every CDR3 protein. This sample has roughly 380,000 distinct CDR3 sequences; 25% to 30% occur once, and the top ten carry about 14%. What was sequenced was PBMCs or a T cell subset sorted from them (not recorded which). Every receptor here comes from an adult woman who had mild COVID-19 (a few samples of this study predate the infection). Cell type and time point are not known. CDR3s leave out the opening cysteine and the closing phenylalanine or tryptophan. Only some rows state a clone size, as once, few, many or a class for expanded clones.

TRBV24-1,-,TRBJ2-3,ATSESGSWGTDTQY
TRBV20-1,-,TRBJ2-7,SARAHPHPYEQY
TRBV12-3/TRBV12-4,-,TRBJ2-2,ASSSDRGHIGELF
TRBV4-1,-,TRBJ1-2,ASSRVDREISGYT
TRBV2,-,TRBJ1-1,ASSEFQGWTEAF
TRBV5-1,-,TRBJ2-2,ASSADSSGELF
TRBV19,few,TRBJ2-1,ASSWDRRNEQF
TRBV7-6,few,TRBJ2-2,ASSLVSGGGVSTGELF
TRBV5-5,-,TRBJ1-5,ASSLDLSNQPQH
TRBV19,-,TRBJ1-5,ASLDQAYSNQPQH
TRBV5-1,-,TRBJ1-2,ASSFDRIIGYT
TRBV9,-,TRBJ2-2,ASSVEPSGGLSGELF
TRBV5-5,-,TRBJ1-5,ASSSTGDRSNQPQH
TRBV5-1,many,TRBJ1-6,ASSYYPGQGASPGNNSPLH
TRBV4-1,-,TRBJ1-2,ASSQDGPAPLYGYT
TRBV2,few,TRBJ2-1,ASSVGQVGGEQF
TRBV6-6,few,TRBJ2-7,ASTLPGDTYEQY
TRBV4-3,-,TRBJ2-3,ASSQVAGDTDTQY
TRBV11-2,-,TRBJ1-1,ASSSLRQGRNTEAF
TRBV11-2,few,TRBJ2-1,ASSLVATSGYNEQF
TRBV20-1,few,TRBJ2-7,SASFRTSGSGQY
TRBV20-1,-,TRBJ2-1,SARDVGTSGGDNEQF
TRBV9,-,TRBJ2-7,ASSAPGTDLREQY
TRBV10-3,-,TRBJ1-2,AISEPAGANNYGYT
TRBV20-1,-,TRBJ2-1,SGEWYNEQF
TRBV6-5,-,TRBJ2-2,ASGGYTGELF
TRBV29-1,few,TRBJ1-5,SVAGWGNQPQH
TRBV7-9,-,TRBJ2-4,ASSLAVTKNIQY
TRBV7-2,-,TRBJ2-7,ASSRPGQGIYEQY
TRBV2,-,TRBJ1-1,ATTGGGMNTEAF
TRBV11-3,few,TRBJ2-7,ASSYDRGSQYEQY
TRBV4-3,-,TRBJ2-1,ASSQDIEGSSYNEQF
TRBV5-1,few,TRBJ2-1,ASRLVGSSYNEQF
TRBV12-3/TRBV12-4,few,TRBJ2-3,ASRGLVGDTQY
TRBV5-1,-,TRBJ2-2,ASSKEGKTGSTGELF
TRBV5-6,-,TRBJ1-5,ASSLGRYSNQPQH
TRBV5-1,few,TRBJ1-6,ASSLSHPGTGGVGTNSPLH
TRBV29-1,few,TRBJ2-3,SVSGGRGTDTQY
TRBV29-1,few,TRBJ2-7,SVDAQSEQY
TRBV20-1,-,TRBJ1-4,SARDPSGESNEKLF
TRBV19,-,TRBJ1-1,ASRTIGTGKAEAF
TRBV6-1,few,TRBJ2-1,ASSAWDNEQF
TRBV7-2,-,TRBJ2-2,ASSFLRNTGELF
TRBV9,-,TRBJ2-2,ASSIGQGAGTGELF
TRBV19,few,TRBJ2-7,ASSILGQSYEQY
TRBV20-1,-,TRBJ2-3,SAARAGLLLTQY
TRBV20-1,-,TRBJ2-7,SAPRGSGGGKYEQY
TRBV7-3,once,TRBJ2-6,ASSLIAGASSGANVLT
TRBV12-3/TRBV12-4,-,TRBJ2-7,ASSRDTLYEQY